This TCR beta chain came from a study of T cell responses to AZD1222 COVID-19 vaccine. Study conclusions and caveats: No day 14 peak samples; only post-peak repertoires were characterized. Following two doses of AZD1222, Spike-specific TCR breadth and depth rose. Mostly white British, mostly female donors; authors suggested clonal diversity may be underestimated.

Turning to this clone: The antigen is undetermined.

Germline CDR1 WNHNN, CDR2 SYGVQD (reference sequence). This CDR3 contains 16 residues. The J segment lost 4 bases and the V segment lost 5 bases, leaving 10 bases of the junction unmatched. Sequencing was performed with immunoSEQ multiplex PCR; in TCRdb, only in-frame clones are kept and a portion is missing. The data contain about 110,000 clones, 90% of them singletons. The receptor was derived from an adult in good health. The specimen comprised peripheral blood, sampled on day 0 of AZD1222 vaccination. The chain combines TRBV10-1 with TRBJ2-3; 9 bases fit TRBD2. The CDR3 DNA reads as TGCGCCAGCAGTAAAGGGGCTAGCGGGACCCCAGATACGCAGTATTTT. Translation: CASSKGASGTPDTQYF.